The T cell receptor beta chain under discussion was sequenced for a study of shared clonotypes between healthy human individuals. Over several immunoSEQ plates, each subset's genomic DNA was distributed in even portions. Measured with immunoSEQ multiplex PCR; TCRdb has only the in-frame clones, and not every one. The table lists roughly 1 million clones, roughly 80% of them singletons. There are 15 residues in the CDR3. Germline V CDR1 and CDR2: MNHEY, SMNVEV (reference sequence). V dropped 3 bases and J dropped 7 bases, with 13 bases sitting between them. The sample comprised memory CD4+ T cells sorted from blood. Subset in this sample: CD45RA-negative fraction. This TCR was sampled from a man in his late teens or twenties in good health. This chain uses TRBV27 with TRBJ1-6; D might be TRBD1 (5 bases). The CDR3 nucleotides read TGTGCCAGCAGTTTTTGGGGCACTATCAATTCACCCCTCCACTTT. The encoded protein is CASSFWGTINSPLHF.